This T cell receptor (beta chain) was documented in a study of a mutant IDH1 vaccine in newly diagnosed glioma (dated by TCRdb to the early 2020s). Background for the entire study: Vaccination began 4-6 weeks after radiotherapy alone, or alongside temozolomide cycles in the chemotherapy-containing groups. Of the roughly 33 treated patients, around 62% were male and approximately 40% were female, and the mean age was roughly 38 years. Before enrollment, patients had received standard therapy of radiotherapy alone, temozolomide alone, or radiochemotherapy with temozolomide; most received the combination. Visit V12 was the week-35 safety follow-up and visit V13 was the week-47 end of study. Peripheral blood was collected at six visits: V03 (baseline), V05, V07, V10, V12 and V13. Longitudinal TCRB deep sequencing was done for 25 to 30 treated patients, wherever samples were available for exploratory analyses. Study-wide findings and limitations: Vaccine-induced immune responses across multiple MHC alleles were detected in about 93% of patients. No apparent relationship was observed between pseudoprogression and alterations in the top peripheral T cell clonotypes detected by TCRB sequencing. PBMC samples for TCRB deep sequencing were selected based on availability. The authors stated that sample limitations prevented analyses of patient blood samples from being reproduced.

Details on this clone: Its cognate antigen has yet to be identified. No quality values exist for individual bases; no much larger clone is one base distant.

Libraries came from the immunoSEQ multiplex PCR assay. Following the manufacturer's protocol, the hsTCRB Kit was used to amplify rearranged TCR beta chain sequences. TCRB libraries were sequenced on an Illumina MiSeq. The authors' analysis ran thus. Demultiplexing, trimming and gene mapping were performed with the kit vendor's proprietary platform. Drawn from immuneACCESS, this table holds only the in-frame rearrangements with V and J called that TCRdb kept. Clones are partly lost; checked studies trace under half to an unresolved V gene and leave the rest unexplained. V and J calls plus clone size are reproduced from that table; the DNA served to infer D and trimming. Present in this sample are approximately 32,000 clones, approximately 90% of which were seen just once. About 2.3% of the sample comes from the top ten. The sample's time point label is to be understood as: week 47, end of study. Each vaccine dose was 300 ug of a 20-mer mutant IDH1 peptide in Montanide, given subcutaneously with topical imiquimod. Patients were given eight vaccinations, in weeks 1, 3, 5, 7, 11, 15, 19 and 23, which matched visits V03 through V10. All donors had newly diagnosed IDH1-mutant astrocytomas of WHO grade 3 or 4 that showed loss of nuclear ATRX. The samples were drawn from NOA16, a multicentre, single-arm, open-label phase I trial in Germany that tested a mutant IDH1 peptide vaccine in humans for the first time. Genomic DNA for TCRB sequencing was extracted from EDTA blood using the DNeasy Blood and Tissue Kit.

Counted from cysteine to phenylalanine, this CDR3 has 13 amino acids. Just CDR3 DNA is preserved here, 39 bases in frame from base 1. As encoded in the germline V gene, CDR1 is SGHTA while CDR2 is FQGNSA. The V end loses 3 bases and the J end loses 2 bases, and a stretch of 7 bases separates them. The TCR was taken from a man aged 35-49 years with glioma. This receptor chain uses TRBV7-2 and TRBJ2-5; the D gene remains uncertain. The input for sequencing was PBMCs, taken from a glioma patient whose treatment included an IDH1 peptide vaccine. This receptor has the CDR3 CASSLQGQETQYF. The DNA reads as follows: TGTGCCAGCAGCTTGCAAGGTCAAGAGACCCAGTACTTC.